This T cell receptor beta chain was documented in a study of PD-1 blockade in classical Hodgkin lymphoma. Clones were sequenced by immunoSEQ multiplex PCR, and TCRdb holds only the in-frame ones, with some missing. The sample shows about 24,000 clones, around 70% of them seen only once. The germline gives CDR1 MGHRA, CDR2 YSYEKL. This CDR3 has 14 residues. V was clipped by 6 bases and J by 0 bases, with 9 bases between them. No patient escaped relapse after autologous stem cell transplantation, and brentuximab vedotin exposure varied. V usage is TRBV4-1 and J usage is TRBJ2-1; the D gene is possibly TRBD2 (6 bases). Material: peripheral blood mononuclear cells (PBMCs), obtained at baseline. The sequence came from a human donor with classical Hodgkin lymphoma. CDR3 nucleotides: TGCGCCAGCAGTCTAGCGAGCTCCTACAATGAGCAGTTCTTC. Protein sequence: CASSLASSYNEQFF.